A single sample gave rise to the 5 T cell receptor beta chains below, sequenced in a study of human T cells and chemical hapten exposure. As to time point: patch test 3, about 24 weeks after DPC sensitization. Treatment meaning: therapeutic diphenylcyclopropenone sensitization with weekly scalp DPC. TCRdb re-called the RACE reads with MiXCR, one entry per CDR3 protein. Of about 84,000 distinct CDR3 sequences listed, 11% were seen once; the top ten hold approximately 3.5%. Sequenced here: whole blood, sampled in connection with sensitization to the hapten diphenylcyclopropenone (DPC). These receptors were obtained from a woman aged 45-60 years with alopecia areata. Some clones in this sample may be carry-over from other donors' samples.

This clonotype was found many times. The V gene is TRBV11-1, the J gene TRBJ1-5; the D gene is possibly TRBD1 (5 bases). CDR3 length: 14 residues. The germline CDR1 and CDR2 sequences are SGHAT and FQDESV (reference sequence). Deletions cut 2 bases from V and 3 bases from J, with 8 bases between. This chain's CDR3 is CASSLRGHNQPQHF. In nucleotides, the CDR3 is TGTGCCAGCAGCTTACGGGGCCACAATCAGCCCCAGCATTTT.

This clonotype has a handful of counts. The chain links TRBV7-6 to TRBJ2-3; possible D gene TRBD2, 6 bases. The germline gives CDR1 SGHVS, CDR2 FNYEAQ. V lost 5 bases and J lost 5, with 14 bases in between. The length of the CDR3 is 14 residues. This CDR3 reads CASSPRTTGDTQYF. CDR3 nucleotides: TGTGCCAGCAGCCCGCGGACTACTGGAGATACGCAGTATTTT.

The V gene is TRBV29-1, the J gene TRBJ2-1; 10 bases are shared with TRBD2. This CDR3 has 12 amino acids. V shed 4 bases, J shed 8 bases, and the junction held 2 bases outside the gene matches. The germline gives CDR1 SQVTM, CDR2 ANQGSEA. CDR3 DNA sequence: TGCAGCGTTGCTAGCGGGAGATATGAGCAGTTCTTC. This sequence encodes CSVASGRYEQFF.

The gene calls are TRBV29-1 and TRBJ2-1, with D hard to call. This CDR3 contains 14 residues. From germline, CDR1 is SQVTM and CDR2 ANQGSEA. V shed 4 bases and J shed 1 base, with 11 bases lying between them. The CDR3 DNA sequence: TGCAGCGTTGTGCCCCTCCTGTCCTACAATGAGCAGTTCTTC. It codes for CSVVPLLSYNEQFF.

With respect to this clonotype: A read error may produce the germline difference seen at one junction end. The chain links TRBV7-9 to TRBJ2-3, with D possibly being TRBD2 (5 bases). Germline loops: CDR1 SEHNR, CDR2 FQNEAQ (reference sequence). The CDR3 covers 17 residues. The chain's CDR3 is CVSLEVGSVAFPDTQYF. The DNA for the CDR3 is TGTGTCAGCCTGGAGGTGGGGTCAGTAGCGTTCCCAGATACGCAGTATTTT. Complete variable domain (other parts from reference TRBV7-9 and TRBJ2-3): DTGVSQNPRHKITKRGQNVTFRCDPISEHNRLYWYRQTLGQGPEFLTYFQNEAQLEKSRLLSDRFSAERPKGSFSTLEIQRTEQGDSAMYLCVSLEVGSVAFPDTQYFGPGTRLTVL.